This TCR beta chain was found in a study of radiotherapy plus CTLA-4 blockade in lung cancer (dated by TCRdb to 2016 to 2019). Background for the entire study: Among the enrolled patients, about 19% had an objective response, and roughly 30% reached disease control. Overall study results and their limits: Increased serum interferon-beta after radiation, together with early dynamic changes in blood T cell clones, were reported to be the strongest predictors of response. After treatment with radiotherapy and ipilimumab, TCR clones that originated in tumors expanded in peripheral blood.

The method was the immunoSEQ multiplex PCR assay. TCRdb took over this immuneACCESS table, retaining in-frame rearrangements with V and J assigned. Such tables are incomplete; in checked studies, under half of the missing clones stem from an unresolved V gene, and the remainder is unexplained. The sample records more than 75,000 clones, roughly 80% of which are singletons. The ten largest make up roughly 23% of the sample. The study tested focal radiation therapy combined with CTLA-4 blockade (ipilimumab) in patients with chemo-refractory metastatic non-small-cell lung cancer. CDR1 and CDR2 are read off the germline V gene (reference sequence) as GTSNPN and SVGIG. From its cysteine to its phenylalanine, the CDR3 spans 13 amino acids. Only the CDR3 region is kept as DNA, spanning 39 bases read in frame from base 1. V trim: 5 bases; J trim: 7 bases; unmatched bases: 6. Regarding this clone: Its antigen is still unknown. Per-base qualities were not stored, and no clone one base away is much larger.

This receptor was obtained from a human donor with non-small cell lung cancer that progressed on radiotherapy plus ipilimumab. In this chain, TRBV30 is recombined with TRBJ2-1; 9 middle bases align to TRBD1. The sequencing here drew on peripheral blood, taken from a patient treated with radiotherapy plus ipilimumab. The DNA sequence follows: TGTGCCTGGGCGGGGACAGGGATTAATGAGCAGTTCTTC. Its product reads: CAWAGTGINEQFF.